This TCR beta chain was identified during a study of T cells in Graves' hyperthyroidism and ophthalmopathy. Researchers took RNA transcripts and amplified the TCR beta CDR3 regions from them. A first-round RT-PCR of the TCR CDR3 used the HTBI primer set. One entry per CDR3 protein, called by TCRdb with MiXCR from the multiplex PCR reads. The sample lists over 120,000 distinct CDR3 sequences; 22% were seen once. This clonotype was recorded at least ten times. The CDR3 loop spans 12 amino acids. V was pared by 4 bases and J by 7 bases, with 11 bases between. Germline assignment: CDR1 SGHRS and CDR2 YFSETQ.

Source material: blood. The TCR originated in a woman aged 45-59 years with Graves' hyperthyroidism that later progressed to Graves' ophthalmopathy. The genes are TRBV5-1 and TRBJ1-2; D may be TRBD1 (6 bases). The CDR3 here is CASSNGTSGYTF. Here the CDR3 DNA reads TGCGCCAGCAGCAACGGGACAAGTGGCTACACCTTC.